The 17 T cell receptor beta chains given below trace back to one sample, sequenced in a study of blood T cell repertoires in COVID-19. Profiled with immunoSEQ multiplex PCR; TCRdb holds only in-frame clones, not every one. The sample has about 97,000 clones; about 89% are singletons. Sequenced: peripheral blood. The source of these receptors is a human donor in a cohort sampled during active COVID-19.

V gene TRBV4-3 combines with J gene TRBJ1-5, with D unclear. The CDR3 is 15 residues long. Germline values: CDR1 LGHNA, CDR2 YSLEER. The ends were cut back, 0 bases at V and 6 bases at J, with 12 bases in the middle. DNA of the CDR3: TGCGCCAGCAGCCAAGATAGAGGGCGGGGTCAGCCCCAGCATTTT. It codes for CASSQDRGRGQPQHF.

This clone was observed once. The chain joins TRBV7-3 to TRBJ2-1; TRBD2 matches 9 bases. Losses at the gene ends were 2 bases for V and 8 bases for J; bases not matched to a gene: 4. Germline loops: CDR1 SGHTA, CDR2 FQGTGA. The CDR3 runs 14 residues. CDR3 coding DNA: TGTGCCAGCAGCTTACGCGGGAGGGGCGATGAGCAGTTCTTC. Its translation: CASSLRGRGDEQFF.

The V gene is TRBV27, the J gene TRBJ2-6; D is unresolved. Trimming cost V 2 bases and J 2 bases, with 10 bases left between them. Looked up from germline, CDR1 is MNHEY and CDR2 is SMNVEV (reference sequence). The CDR3 sequence is 16 residues long. CDR3 nucleotides: TGTGCCAGCAGTTTACACAGTTCAGCTGGGGCCAACGTCCTGACTTTC. Its translation is CASSLHSSAGANVLTF.

The chain links TRBV9 to TRBJ1-2; D may be TRBD1 (6 bases). This CDR3 has 14 amino acids. V was shortened by 4 bases and J by 5 bases, with 15 bases between the two germline ends. Germline CDR1 reads SGDLS; CDR2 reads YYNGEE. The CDR3 here is CASSTGQRAYGYTF. The CDR3 bases are TGTGCCAGCAGCACAGGACAGAGGGCATATGGCTACACCTTC.

The chain is built from TRBV20-1 and TRBJ2-3; possibly TRBD2 for D (6 bases). The germline V gene encodes CDR1 DFQATT and CDR2 SNEGSKA (reference sequence). V was clipped by 6 bases and J by 7 bases, with 11 bases between them. The CDR3 contains 11 residues. The CDR3 coding sequence is TGCAGTGCCCGGGGAGGTTATACGCAGTATTTT. This gives the protein CSARGGYTQYF.

The rearrangement uses TRBV10-3 and TRBJ2-1, with TRBD2 matching 9 bases. This CDR3 has 15 amino acids. After removal of 5 bases from V and 2 bases from J, the junction contained 4 bases not matched to a gene. Germline V CDR1 and CDR2: ENHRY, SYGVKD. The CDR3 coding sequence is TGTGCCATCAGTCGACTAGCGGAGACCTACAATGAGCAGTTCTTC. This sequence encodes CAISRLAETYNEQFF.

The chain couples TRBV28 to TRBJ2-3; TRBD2 matches at 9 bases. This CDR3 is built from 17 residues. V shed 0 bases, J shed 3 bases, and the junction held 7 bases outside the gene matches. CDR1 is MDHEN, CDR2 SYDVKM, per germline. In DNA, the CDR3 is TGTGCCAGCAGTTTATGGACGGCGGGAGGGGGTACAGATACGCAGTATTTT. Translating gives CASSLWTAGGGTDTQYF.

The gene calls are TRBV6-6 and TRBJ2-7; perhaps TRBD1 as D (5 bases). This CDR3 has 12 amino acids. The ends were cut back, 5 bases at V and 2 bases at J, with 7 bases in the middle. CDR1 and CDR2 from the germline V gene are MNHNY and SVGAGI (reference sequence). The CDR3 nucleotides read TGTGCCAGCAGTCCACAGGCCTACGAGCAGTACTTC. Protein sequence: CASSPQAYEQYF.

This chain uses TRBV18 with TRBJ2-5, with TRBD1 identical over 7 bases. Unmatched junction bases numbered 4, after V lost 3 bases and J lost 0 bases. CDR1 and CDR2 (germline): KGHSH, LQKENI. The CDR3 runs to 15 residues. CDR3 bases: TGTGCCAGCTCACCCCCCACAGGGGACCAAGAGACCCAGTACTTC. Protein product: CASSPPTGDQETQYF.

This chain connects TRBV12-3 or TRBV12-4 to TRBJ1-1; unclear D gene. With 7 bases removed from V and 1 base from J, the gap between germline ends came to 10 bases. The CDR3 is made up of 13 amino acids. CDR3 sequence: CASIFGRNTEAFF. In DNA, the CDR3 is TGTGCCAGCATCTTCGGGAGGAACACTGAAGCTTTCTTT.

The chain is built from TRBV7-2 and TRBJ1-2; D call uncertain. The germline V and J ends were trimmed by 5 bases and 2 bases, with 18 bases remaining between them. Looked up from germline, CDR1 is SGHTA and CDR2 is FQGNSA. The CDR3 extends over 16 amino acids. The CDR3 loop is CASSPNAARLNYGYTF. Written as DNA, the CDR3 is TGTGCCAGCAGCCCTAACGCGGCCCGTCTGAACTATGGCTACACCTTC.

V and J are TRBV5-1 and TRBJ2-7; TRBD1 aligns across 10 bases. The CDR3 spans 18 residues. The germline gives CDR1 SGHRS, CDR2 YFSETQ. V dropped 0 bases and J dropped 2; count of bases not matched to a gene: 11. CDR3 region: CASSLETGGGHDPYEQYF. The CDR3 region has the DNA TGCGCCAGCAGCTTGGAGACAGGGGGCGGCCACGATCCCTACGAGCAGTACTTC.

The chain joins TRBV2 to TRBJ1-2; D is uncertain. Germline V lookup: CDR1 SNHLY, CDR2 FYNNEI. The ends were cut back, 3 bases at V and 0 bases at J, with 8 bases in the middle. The CDR3 has 14 amino acids. The CDR3 region has the DNA TGTGCCAGCAGTGAGTATGGAGCTAACTATGGCTACACCTTC. This codes for CASSEYGANYGYTF.

This clone was counted a few times. This chain links TRBV9 with TRBJ1-6; maybe TRBD1 (6 bases). Per the germline V gene, CDR1 is SGDLS and CDR2 is YYNGEE. The V end lost 4 bases, the J end lost 5 bases, and 13 bases lay between the germline ends. The CDR3 totals 15 residues. In DNA, the CDR3 is TGTGCCAGCAGCTCCGGGACACCGAATAATTCACCCCTCCACTTT. It specifies CASSSGTPNNSPLHF.

V is TRBV3-1 (or the pseudogene TRBV3-2) and J is TRBJ1-2; a weak D match, TRBD1 (5 bases). The CDR3 is 14 amino acids. Trimming took off 4 bases at V and 0 bases at J, with 9 bases between the two ends. CDR1 and CDR2 (germline): LGHDT, YNNKEL (reference sequence). CDR3 sequence: CASSPATANYGYTF. In DNA, the CDR3 is TGTGCCAGCAGCCCCGCGACAGCTAACTATGGCTACACCTTC.

In DNA form, the CDR3 reads TGTGCCAACGATGCCGGGACAAAAAACACCATATATTTT. It encodes CANDAGTKNTIYF. This chain joins TRBV6-5 and TRBJ1-3; TRBD1 might be the D (6 bases). The CDR3 extends over 13 amino acids. The V gene lost 10 bases and the J gene lost 6 bases, with 16 bases spanning the gap. Germline values: CDR1 MNHEY, CDR2 SVGAGI.

V gene TRBV19 combines with J gene TRBJ2-5, with D possibly TRBD1 on 6 matching bases. The ends were cut back, 1 base at V and 5 bases at J, with 8 bases in the middle. Germline V gene lookup returns CDR1 LNHDA and CDR2 SQIVND (reference sequence). The length of the CDR3 is 13 residues. In nucleotides, the CDR3 is TGTGCCAGTAGTATAGGACAGGTCGAGACCCAGTACTTC. This codes for CASSIGQVETQYF.